This record concerns one TCR beta chain sequence. Its antigen target is currently unknown. One base away there is no much larger clone; base qualities are not given. From the germline V gene, CDR1 is MNHNS and CDR2 is SASEGT. A distance of 17 bases separates the germline ends of V and J, which lose 5 bases and 6 bases respectively. The CDR3 runs 15 residues from the cysteine to the phenylalanine. Only CDR3 DNA remains: 45 bases, in frame from the first base. The method was PCR. TCR sequencing of DNA from cultured CD4+ T cells used the Oncomine TCR Beta short-read assay at the Johns Hopkins FTIC core. The QIAamp micro DNA kit was used to extract genomic DNA from the cultured CD4+ T cells. Oncomine TCR Beta libraries from cultured CD4+ T cells were pooled with unique dual indexes and sequenced on an Illumina iSeq 100. The authors' pipeline ran thus. Non-productive sequences were removed, and CDR3s that did not start with C, did not end with F or W, or were shorter than 7 amino acids were discarded. Antigen-specific clonotypes were identified with the MANAFEST web application by comparing peptide-stimulated wells with reference and other culture wells. An FDR below 0.05, an odds ratio above 5, and a productive frequency above 0.1% in at least two of three replicate wells were required for clones to be considered positive. Cross-reactive clonotypes were defined as significantly expanded in both SARS-CoV-2 spike wells and at least one common cold coronavirus spike condition. Levenshtein distances (stringdist) and unrooted phylogenetic trees (ape) in R version 3.6.1 were used to assess CDR3 homology. TCRdb trimmed the raw reads at Q25, called clones with MiXCR and kept productive beta chains. Rows merge per CDR3 protein into single entries with the most common DNA and genes. The V and J calls reflect TCRdb's pipeline rather than the authors' work. Here the sample has approximately 10,000 distinct CDR3 sequences; 70% to 75% occur a single time. The ten largest make up more than 9.5% of the sample.

These data come from a study of vaccination and CD4 T cells after COVID-19 (dated by TCRdb to 2022 to 2024). Broadly, across the study: Convalescent patients had a positive SARS-CoV-2 result on nasal swab PCR, and of these patients, under ten had mild disease and one had severe disease. The convalescent cohort included six males and four females, with two Hispanic individuals, seven Caucasians, two Asians and one multiracial person. Participants got two doses of the Pfizer-BioNTech BNT162b2 vaccine (n=8) or two doses of the Moderna mRNA-1273 vaccine (n=2). Post-COVID blood samples from convalescent patients were collected a median of around 100 days after diagnosis, with a range of roughly 35 to 170 days. Post-vaccine blood samples were collected a median of about 72 days after the second vaccine dose, ranging from about 12 to 250 days. Overlapping spike peptide pools from SARS-CoV-2 and from the common cold coronaviruses HCoV-NL63, HCoV-OC43 and HCoV-229E were used as culture stimuli. Control cultures used a CEFX viral epitope pool as positive control, an HIV-1 Nef peptide pool as negative control, or no peptide. In some eleven COVID-19 convalescent patients and 4 infection-naive healthy vaccine recipients, researchers compared the spike-specific CD4+ TCR repertoire from before mRNA vaccination with the repertoire from after. On the study overall, not on this receptor specifically: Of the vaccine-specific clones in convalescent patients, 304 of 307, or nearly all, reacted only to SARS-CoV-2 spike and did not cross-react with common cold coronaviruses. Among the post-vaccine SARS-CoV-2-reactive clones in convalescent patients, a median approximately 90% showed up only after vaccination, which suggests vaccine-specific priming. Only a relatively small number of convalescent patients were included in the study, and early timepoints following natural infection were not analyzed. The median count of SARS-CoV-2-reactive clonotypes went up from 20 to 25 after infection to 38 after vaccination, although the change was not significant.

This sample's treatment or condition label indicates: approximately 11-day PBMC culture with coronavirus spike peptide pools or control peptides (ViraFEST assay). To expand antigen-specific T cells with peptide pools and then pick out the expanded clonotypes through TCR sequencing, the study relied on the ViraFEST assay. The convalescent patients' positive SARS-CoV-2 PCR tests fell between March and December 2020, which was before the Alpha, Beta and Delta variants emerged in the United States. Each well held 2.2 million or so PBMCs cultured in IMDM containing roughly 5% human AB serum and 9 to 10 IU/ml IL-2, with around 9.7 ug/ml peptide pools added. On days 3 and 7, half of the culture medium was replaced with fresh IL-2-containing medium. CD4+ T cells were isolated after around ten days of culture through negative selection using the EasySep CD4+ T cell isolation kit. PBMCs were separated from whole blood using Ficoll-Paque Plus gradient centrifugation and then either used fresh or cryopreserved at -140C. In general, triplicate wells were set up for every culture condition.

The sample consisted of CD4+ T cells from blood, cultured in vitro. The TCR was taken from a human donor who had recovered from COVID-19. The chain uses TRBV6-1 and TRBJ1-5, with the D gene uncertain. The DNA sequence reads TGTGCCAGCAGTCCCACGGTCCGAACGGGTCAGCCCCAGCATTTT. Translated, this is CASSPTVRTGQPQHF.